Listed here are 26 T cell receptor beta chains from one sample, sequenced in a study of cytotoxic CD8 clonotypes in ibrutinib-treated CLL (dated by TCRdb to the early 2020s). The library was produced with the immunoSEQ multiplex PCR assay. TCRdb retrieved this table from immuneACCESS and kept in-frame rearrangements only. Not all clones are present; in checked studies, unresolved V genes account for under half, and no reason is known for the remainder. Here the sample has around 40,000 clones; 70% to 75% occur a single time. The biggest ten clones account for 15% to 20% of the sample. Reading the label with the study, this specimen's time point is: progressive disease on ibrutinib. Source: PBMCs, taken at disease progression, from a patient treated with ibrutinib. The receptors here all came from a human donor with chronic lymphocytic leukemia.

By share of the sample, this clone is medium-sized. The gene calls are TRBV6-1 and TRBJ2-7, with TRBD1 matching over 7 bases. CDR3 size: 14 residues. Germline V gene data show CDR1 as MNHNS and CDR2 as SASEGT. V shed 2 bases and J 2 bases; nucleotides not matched to a gene: 3. The CDR3 bases are TGTGCCAGCAGTGAAACGGACAGGACCTACGAGCAGTACTTC. Amino acids: CASSETDRTYEQYF.

J is TRBJ1-6 and V is TRBV7-8; TRBD1 agrees at 7 bases. CDR1 SGHVS and CDR2 FQNEAQ come from the germline V gene. V dropped 1 base and J dropped 4; count of bases not matched to a gene: 1. This CDR3 is built from 15 residues. The CDR3 loop reads CASSLETGYNSPLHF. CDR3 in DNA: TGTGCCAGCAGCTTAGAGACAGGGTATAATTCACCCCTCCACTTT. Drawing the rest from reference TRBV7-8 and TRBJ1-6, the complete variable domain is GAGVSQSPRYKVAKRGQDVALRCDPISGHVSLFWYQQALGQGPEFLTYFQNEAQLDKSGLPSDRFFAERPEGSVSTLKIQRTQQEDSAVYLCASSLETGYNSPLHFGNGTRLTVT.

The rearrangement links TRBV2 to TRBJ1-5; 7 bases agree with TRBD1. J lost 3 bases, V lost 3 bases, and 2 bases had no gene match. Per germline, CDR1 SNHLY and CDR2 FYNNEI. CDR3 length: 14 amino acids. The CDR3 DNA reads as TGTGCCAGCAGTGAGGGACAGAACAATCAGCCCCAGCATTTT. It translates to CASSEGQNNQPQHF.

The V call is TRBV5-1, the J call TRBJ1-3, with 7 bases matching TRBD1. In germline, CDR1 is SGHRS, CDR2 YFSETQ. With V trimmed by 4 bases and J by 7 bases, 8 bases remained unmatched. The CDR3 extends over 14 amino acids. CDR3 sequence reads: CASSPAAGGNTIYF. The CDR3 DNA is TGCGCCAGCAGCCCGGCGGCAGGGGGTAACACCATATATTTT.

CDR3 DNA: TGTGCCAGTAGTATCCAATCGACTAGCGGACCTACAAATGAGCAGTTCTTC. It yields the protein CASSIQSTSGPTNEQFF. V is TRBV19 and J is TRBJ2-1; TRBD2 aligns across 9 bases. The germline CDR1 and CDR2 sequences are LNHDA and SQIVND (reference sequence). The CDR3 spans 17 residues. The V and J ends lost 3 bases and 7 bases, in that order; junction bases with no gene match: 13.

The table lists this clone with a few counts. J is TRBJ2-7 and V is TRBV5-5; TRBD2 matches at 9 bases. Germline V lookup: CDR1 SGHKS, CDR2 YYEKEE (reference sequence). The CDR3 contains 16 residues. The J segment lost 0 bases and the V segment lost 7 bases, leaving 11 bases of the junction unmatched. CDR3 sequence reads: CASGALLAGASYEQYF. DNA for the CDR3: TGTGCCAGCGGGGCCCTGTTAGCGGGGGCCTCCTACGAGCAGTACTTC.

CDR3 in DNA: TGTGCCAGCAGCTTACTAGCGGGGACCGTGGAAGAGCAGTTCTTC. It is translated as CASSLLAGTVEEQFF. This chain joins TRBV7-8 and TRBJ2-1, with 9 bases lining up with TRBD2. CDR3 size: 15 residues. Trimming at V came to 2 bases and at J to 10 bases, leaving 9 bases not matched to a gene. The V gene's germline CDR1 is SGHVS and CDR2 FQNEAQ.

V is TRBV7-8 and J is TRBJ1-2; D may be TRBD1 (5 bases). Germline assignment: CDR1 SGHVS and CDR2 FQNEAQ. This CDR3 is built from 15 residues. Deletions cut 0 bases from V and 4 bases from J, with 12 bases between. The CDR3 DNA sequence: TGTGCCAGCAGCTTAGCGCCCGGGGGGGGCTATGGCTACACCTTC. Encoded protein: CASSLAPGGGYGYTF.

The chain employs TRBV6-1 and TRBJ2-3; the D gene is possibly TRBD2 (7 bases). This CDR3 contains 16 residues. CDR1 and CDR2 (germline): MNHNS, SASEGT. With 2 bases removed from V and 4 bases from J, the gap between germline ends came to 16 bases. CDR3 DNA: TGTGCCAGCAGTGAAAGGGGGGGCCCTCCCGCAGATACGCAGTATTTT. It specifies CASSERGGPPADTQYF.

The chain couples TRBV10-3 to TRBJ1-1; 11 bases match TRBD1. There are 13 residues in the CDR3. Germline CDR1 and CDR2: ENHRY and SYGVKD. The trim removed 4 bases at V and 6 bases at J, leaving 1 base unmatched. CDR3 sequence (DNA): TGTGCCATCAGTGGGGGACAGGGGGCTGAAGCTTTCTTT. It encodes CAISGGQGAEAFF.

The rearrangement links TRBV6-6 to TRBJ2-1; 7 bases agree with TRBD1. Germline-derived CDR1 and CDR2 are MNHNY and SVGAGI (reference sequence). V was pared by 8 bases and J by 2 bases, with 9 bases of the junction left unmatched. This CDR3 has 15 amino acids. As DNA, the CDR3 is TGTGCCAGCCTCCCTCGACAGGGAACCTACAATGAGCAGTTCTTC. It encodes CASLPRQGTYNEQFF.

The chain couples TRBV11-3 to TRBJ2-7; D uncertain. Germline CDR1 reads SGHNT; CDR2 reads YENEEA. V shed 3 bases and J shed 5 bases, with 14 bases lying between them. This CDR3 region has 14 residues. The CDR3 DNA sequence: TGTGCCAGCAGCTTCCGGCCTCCTGAGGACGAGCAGTACTTC. Encoded protein: CASSFRPPEDEQYF.

The chain combines TRBV5-6 with TRBJ2-3; D uncertain. The CDR3 totals 17 residues. Germline CDR1 reads SGHDT; CDR2 reads YYEEEE. Trimming pared 4 bases from V and 2 bases from J, leaving 20 bases between. The DNA for the CDR3 is TGTGCCAGCAGCCAGAGACCGGCGGCGCTTCTCACAGATACGCAGTATTTT. Translated: CASSQRPAALLTDTQYF.

The V gene is TRBV10-2, the J gene TRBJ2-1, with D unresolved. The V end lost 3 bases, the J end lost 4 bases, and 4 bases lay between the germline ends. The CDR3 has 12 amino acids. CDR1 is WSHSY and CDR2 is SAAADI in the germline V gene. CDR3 loop: CASSDSYNEQFF. The CDR3 bases are TGCGCCAGCAGTGACAGTTACAATGAGCAGTTCTTC.

V gene TRBV6-6 combines with J gene TRBJ2-7; no definite D call. Germline assignment: CDR1 MNHNY and CDR2 SVGAGI (reference sequence). V lost 4 bases to trimming and J lost 4 bases, with 11 bases between them. This CDR3 contains 13 residues. The CDR3 protein is CASSSDIRYEQYF. The CDR3 bases are TGTGCCAGCAGTTCCGATATAAGGTACGAGCAGTACTTC.

This clone was seen a handful of times. This sequence joins TRBV7-2 and TRBJ1-2, with D uncertain. CDR3 length equals 11 residues. Germline V gives CDR1 SGHTA, CDR2 FQGNSA. V was shortened by 5 bases and J by 3 bases, with 4 bases between the two germline ends. CDR3 region: CASSRDYGYTF. The CDR3 region has the DNA TGTGCCAGCAGCAGGGACTATGGCTACACCTTC.

V usage is TRBV5-1 and J usage is TRBJ1-2, with D maybe TRBD1 (5 bases). Per the germline V gene, CDR1 is SGHRS and CDR2 is YFSETQ. This CDR3 is built from 13 residues. Trimming took 0 bases from V and 8 from J, leaving 11 bases between them. Here the CDR3 reads CASSLGRDAGYTF. The CDR3 DNA sequence: TGCGCCAGCAGCTTGGGCAGGGACGCGGGCTACACCTTC.

This clone was picked up a small number of times. This CDR3 is also generated by other DNA sequences in the sample. The rearrangement links TRBV5-4 to TRBJ2-6; D possibly uses TRBD1 or TRBD2 (6 bases each). The CDR3 contains 15 residues. Germline CDR1 reads SGHNT; CDR2 reads YYREEE (reference sequence). V was clipped by 2 bases and J by 2 bases, with 8 bases between them. The CDR3 protein is CASSLGGTGANVLTF. CDR3 in DNA: TGTGCCAGCAGCTTAGGGGGGACTGGGGCCAACGTCCTGACTTTC.

The CDR3 here is CASSLGSSGGRTDTQYF. DNA for the CDR3: TGCGCCAGCAGCTTGGGGTCCAGCGGGGGGAGGACAGATACGCAGTATTTT. The V call is TRBV5-1, the J call TRBJ2-3; 9 bases line up with TRBD2. V shed 0 bases, J shed 3 bases, and the junction held 8 bases outside the gene matches. Germline V gene sequence: CDR1 SGHRS, CDR2 YFSETQ. The CDR3 spans 17 residues.

The gene calls are TRBV19 and TRBJ2-3; the D call may be TRBD1 or TRBD2 (7 bases each). This CDR3 has 15 residues. From germline, CDR1 is LNHDA and CDR2 SQIVND (reference sequence). Trimming cost V 3 bases and J 6 bases, with 16 bases left between them. The CDR3 loop is CASSMREGALDTQYF. In DNA form, the CDR3 reads TGTGCCAGTAGTATGAGGGAGGGGGCGTTGGATACGCAGTATTTT. Looking up the rest from reference TRBV19 and TRBJ2-3 gives the full variable domain: DGGITQSPKYLFRKEGQNVTLSCEQNLNHDAMYWYRQDPGQGLRLIYYSQIVNDFQKGDIAEGYSVSREKKESFPLTVTSAQKNPTAFYLCASSMREGALDTQYFGPGTRLTVL.

This clone was seen a handful of times. The rearrangement uses TRBV5-4 and TRBJ1-1; 8 bases match TRBD1. The CDR3 runs 15 residues. Germline V CDR1 and CDR2: SGHNT, YYREEE (reference sequence). The trim removed 0 bases at V and 5 bases at J, leaving 6 bases unmatched. The CDR3 DNA is TGTGCCAGCAGCTTGGATGGCAGGGGGCGGACTGAAGCTTTCTTT. Its translation is CASSLDGRGRTEAFF.

This chain joins TRBV5-1 and TRBJ2-2; TRBD2 is a possible D gene (6 bases). This CDR3 is built from 15 residues. The V end lost 1 base, the J end lost 4 bases, and 11 bases lay between the germline ends. Germline V CDR1 and CDR2: SGHRS, YFSETQ. This CDR3 reads CASSLTGTVTGELFF. CDR3 nucleotides: TGCGCCAGCAGCTTGACCGGGACTGTCACCGGGGAGCTGTTTTTT.

This clone was observed a single time. The genes are TRBV11-2 and TRBJ2-7, with D possibly being TRBD1 (6 bases). V lost 2 bases to trimming and J lost 3 bases, with 14 bases between them. Germline V gene sequence: CDR1 SGHAT, CDR2 FQNNGV. The CDR3 runs 15 residues. Here the CDR3 reads CASSLSVGTFYEQYF. In DNA form, the CDR3 reads TGTGCCAGCAGCTTATCTGTCGGGACATTCTACGAGCAGTACTTC.

V is TRBV2 and J is TRBJ1-2; possibly TRBD1 for D (6 bases). In germline, CDR1 is SNHLY, CDR2 FYNNEI. Trimming took off 6 bases at V and 8 bases at J, with 25 bases between the two ends. The CDR3 is 16 amino acids. CDR3 coding DNA: TGTGCCAGCAGGGCTCAGCTAGGATCAGGGGCTGGAGGCTACACCTTC. Translating gives CASRAQLGSGAGGYTF.

V gene TRBV9 combines with J gene TRBJ2-3; D possibly corresponds to TRBD1 (6 bases). This CDR3 has 14 amino acids. Trimming shortened V by 4 bases and J by 3 bases, and 12 bases separated the two germline ends. Per germline, CDR1 SGDLS and CDR2 YYNGEE. In DNA form, the CDR3 reads TGTGCCAGCAGCCCAAGGACAGAAACAGATACGCAGTATTTT. This translates into CASSPRTETDTQYF.

This chain joins TRBV19 and TRBJ1-1, with TRBD1 matching over 10 bases. Germline values: CDR1 LNHDA, CDR2 SQIVND (reference sequence). The CDR3 extends over 14 amino acids. V gave up 5 bases and J gave up 7 bases; unmatched junction bases: 7. The CDR3 sequence: CASSADRDRGEAFF. The CDR3 DNA follows: TGTGCCAGTAGTGCCGACCGGGACAGGGGTGAAGCTTTCTTT.